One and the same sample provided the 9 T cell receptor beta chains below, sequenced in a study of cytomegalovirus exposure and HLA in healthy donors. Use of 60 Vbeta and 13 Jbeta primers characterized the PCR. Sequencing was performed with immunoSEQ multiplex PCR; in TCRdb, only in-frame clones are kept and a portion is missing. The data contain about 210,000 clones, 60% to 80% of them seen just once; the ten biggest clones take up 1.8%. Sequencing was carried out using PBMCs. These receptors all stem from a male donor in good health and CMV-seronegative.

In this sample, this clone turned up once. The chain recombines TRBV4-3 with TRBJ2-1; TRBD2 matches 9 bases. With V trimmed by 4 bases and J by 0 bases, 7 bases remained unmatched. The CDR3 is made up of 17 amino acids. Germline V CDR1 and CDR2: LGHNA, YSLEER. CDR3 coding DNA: TGCGCCAGCAGCCCCCGGACTAGCGCCAGCTCCTACAATGAGCAGTTCTTC. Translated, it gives CASSPRTSASSYNEQFF.

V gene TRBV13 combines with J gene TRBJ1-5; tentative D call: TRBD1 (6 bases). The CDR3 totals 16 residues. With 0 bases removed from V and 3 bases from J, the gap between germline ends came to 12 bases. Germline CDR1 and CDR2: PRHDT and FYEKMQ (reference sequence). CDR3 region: CASSLGAGATNQPQHF. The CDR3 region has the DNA TGTGCCAGCAGCTTAGGGGCAGGGGCTACCAATCAGCCCCAGCATTTT.

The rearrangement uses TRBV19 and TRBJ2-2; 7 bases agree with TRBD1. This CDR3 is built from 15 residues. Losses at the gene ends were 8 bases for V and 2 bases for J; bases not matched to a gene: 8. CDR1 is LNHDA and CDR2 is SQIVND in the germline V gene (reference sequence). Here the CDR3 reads CASFNRGHNTGELFF. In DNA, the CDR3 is TGTGCCAGTTTCAACAGGGGACATAACACCGGGGAGCTGTTTTTT.

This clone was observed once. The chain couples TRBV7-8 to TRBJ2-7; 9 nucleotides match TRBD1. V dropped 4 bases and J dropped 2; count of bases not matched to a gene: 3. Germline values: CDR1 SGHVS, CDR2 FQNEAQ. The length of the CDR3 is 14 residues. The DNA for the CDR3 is TGTGCCAGCAGCTCTGGACAGGGGCCCTACGAGCAGTACTTC. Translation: CASSSGQGPYEQYF.

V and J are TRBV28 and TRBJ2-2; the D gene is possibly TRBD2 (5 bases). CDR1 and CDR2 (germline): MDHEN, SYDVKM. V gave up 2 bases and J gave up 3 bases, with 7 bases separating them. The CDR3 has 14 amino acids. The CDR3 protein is CASSLVRDTGELFF. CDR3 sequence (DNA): TGTGCCAGCAGTTTAGTGAGGGACACCGGGGAGCTGTTTTTT.

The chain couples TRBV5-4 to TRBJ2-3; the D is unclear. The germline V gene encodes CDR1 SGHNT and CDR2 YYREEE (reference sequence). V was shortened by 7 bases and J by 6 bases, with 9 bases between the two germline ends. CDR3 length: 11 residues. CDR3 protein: CASLTGDTQYF. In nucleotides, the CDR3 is TGTGCCAGCCTGACCGGGGATACGCAGTATTTT.

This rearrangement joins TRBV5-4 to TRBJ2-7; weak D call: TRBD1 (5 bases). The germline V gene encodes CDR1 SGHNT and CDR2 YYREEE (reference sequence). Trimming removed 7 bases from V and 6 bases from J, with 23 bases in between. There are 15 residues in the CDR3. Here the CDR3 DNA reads TGTGCCAGCCCCGTTCGTCCAGGGCCCCCGAGCGAGCAGTACTTC. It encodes CASPVRPGPPSEQYF.

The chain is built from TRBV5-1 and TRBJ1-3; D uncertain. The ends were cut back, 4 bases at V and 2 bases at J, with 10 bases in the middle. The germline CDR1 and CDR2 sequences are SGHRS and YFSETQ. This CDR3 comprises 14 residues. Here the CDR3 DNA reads TGCGCCAGCAGCCTGGATATTCCTGGAAACACCATATATTTT. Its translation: CASSLDIPGNTIYF.

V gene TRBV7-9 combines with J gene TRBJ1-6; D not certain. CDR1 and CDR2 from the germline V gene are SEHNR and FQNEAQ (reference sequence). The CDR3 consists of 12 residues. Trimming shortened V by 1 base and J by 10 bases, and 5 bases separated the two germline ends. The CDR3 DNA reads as TGTGCCAGCAGCTTAGTTGTATCACCCCTCCACTTT. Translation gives CASSLVVSPLHF.